The rows below give T cell receptor beta chains drawn from one sample of a study of identical twins. TCRdb called the 5' RACE reads again in MiXCR, with one record for every CDR3 protein. The repertoire holds hundreds of thousands of distinct CDR3 sequences, with over 8% as singletons. The sample taken for sequencing was memory (CD45RO+) T cells sorted from blood. These receptors were obtained from a young woman in good health. The CDR3 runs from the conserved cysteine through the conserved F or W. A D gene is named only where the DNA matches it firmly. The size field is filled for only some rows; it gives once, few, many or a size class.

d_gene,abundance,j_gene,v_gene,CDR3nt,CDR3aa
.,.,TRBJ2-7,TRBV5-1,TGCGCCAGCAGCCCGAAAAACCCCGAGGGGACCGGCTACGAGCAGTACTTC,CASSPKNPEGTGYEQYF
.,few,TRBJ2-5,TRBV28,TGTGCCAGCAGTGGGACTTGGGAGACCCAGTACTTC,CASSGTWETQYF
TRBD2,.,TRBJ2-1,TRBV7-2,TGTGCCAGCAGCTTGCGTCTAGCGGGAGGGAGGGGGCCATACAATGAGCAGTTCTTC,CASSLRLAGGRGPYNEQFF
TRBD1,few,TRBJ2-5,TRBV20-1,TGCAGTGCTAGTAACAGGGGGCGGGAGACCCAGTACTTC,CSASNRGRETQYF
.,.,TRBJ1-1,TRBV7-2,TGTGCCAGCAGCTTTCCGGGGATGGGCAACACTGAAGCTTTCTTT,CASSFPGMGNTEAFF
TRBD2,few,TRBJ2-3,TRBV7-9,TGTGCCAGCAGCTCGAATAGCGGGAGTCTGACAGATACGCAGTATTTT,CASSSNSGSLTDTQYF
.,few,TRBJ2-5,TRBV9,TGTGCCAGCAGCGTGTGGGGTAGGGAGACCCAGTACTTC,CASSVWGRETQYF
.,few,TRBJ1-1,TRBV7-2,TGTGCCAGCAGCTTAGAGGGGTTAGGGGGAGAAGCTTTCTTT,CASSLEGLGGEAFF
.,few,TRBJ1-1,TRBV28,TGTGCCAGCACCCCCTGGCTGAACACTGAAGCTTTCTTT,CASTPWLNTEAFF
TRBD2,.,TRBJ2-7,TRBV5-4,TGTGCCAGCAGCTTGGCTACGTTGGCGGGGGGGTTTGGAGAGCAGTACTTC,CASSLATLAGGFGEQYF
TRBD1,many,TRBJ1-1,TRBV20-1,TGCAGTGCTCCACGGGACAGTATGAACACTGAAGCTTTCTTT,CSAPRDSMNTEAFF
.,many,TRBJ2-1,TRBV3-1,TGTGCCAGCAGCCAATATCAGGGTTACAATGAGCAGTTCTTC,CASSQYQGYNEQFF
.,once,TRBJ2-1,TRBV11-3,TGTGCCAGCAGCCCTACTAGCTTCGGCTACAATGAGCAGTTCTTC,CASSPTSFGYNEQFF
.,.,TRBJ1-2,TRBV7-9,TGTGCCAGCAGCCCCTGGACAGACGGGGGCTACACCTTC,CASSPWTDGGYTF
TRBD2,.,TRBJ2-3,TRBV20-1,TGCAGTGCTAGTCTAGCGGGGATGAATACGCAGTATTTT,CSASLAGMNTQYF
TRBD2,.,TRBJ2-6,TRBV6-1,TGTGCCAGCTCCGGGACTAGTTTTATTGGGGCCAACGTCCTGACTTTC,CASSGTSFIGANVLTF
.,.,TRBJ2-7,TRBV20-1,TGCGGTGCTGAGGGGCGGGTCACCTACGAGCAGTACTTC,CGAEGRVTYEQYF
TRBD2,.,TRBJ2-7,TRBV13,TGTGCCAGCAGCCCTCAGGGGACTAGCGGGCTTTCCGAGCAGTACTTC,CASSPQGTSGLSEQYF
.,.,TRBJ2-1,TRBV30,TGTGCCTGGAAGGACTATAAAAGTGAGCAGTTCTTC,CAWKDYKSEQFF
.,few,TRBJ2-1,TRBV9,TGTGCCAGCAGCGCCGACGGAAATGAGCAGTTCTTC,CASSADGNEQFF
.,.,TRBJ1-3,TRBV12-3/TRBV12-4,TGTGCCAGCACCCTTGGAGGGGCGCTTGGAAACACCATATATTTT,CASTLGGALGNTIYF
.,many,TRBJ2-7,TRBV5-1,TGCGCCAGCAGCTTGGTGACTGGACAGCAGTACTTC,CASSLVTGQQYF
.,.,TRBJ2-2,TRBV6-2/TRBV6-3,TGTGCCAGCAGGGGGGCAGACACCGGGGAGCTGTTTTTT,CASRGADTGELFF
.,many,TRBJ2-7,TRBV3-1,TGTGCCAGCAGCCGAATAAAGGATAGCGAGTACGAGCAGTACTTC,CASSRIKDSEYEQYF
.,many,TRBJ2-1,TRBV5-1,TGCGCCAGCAGCTTGAACCCACGAGGCTCCTACAATGAGCAGTTCTTC,CASSLNPRGSYNEQFF
.,many,TRBJ2-6,TRBV3-1,TGTGCCAGCAGCACCCAACGCTCTGGGGCCAACGTCCTGACTTTC,CASSTQRSGANVLTF
TRBD1,.,TRBJ2-1,TRBV4-3,TGCGCCAGCAGCCGACAGGGAGATGAGCAGTTCTTC,CASSRQGDEQFF
TRBD1,.,TRBJ2-1,TRBV4-1,TGCGCCAGCAGCCAGGACTCAGGGGGAATCTACAATGAGCAGTTCTTC,CASSQDSGGIYNEQFF
TRBD1,many,TRBJ1-5,TRBV5-1,TGCGCCAGCAGCTTGGAGGGACAGGGCATTCAGCCCCAGCATTTT,CASSLEGQGIQPQHF
TRBD1,.,TRBJ1-1,TRBV11-2,TGTGCCAGCAGCTGGGGGACAGGGGCGAACACTGAAGCTTTCTTT,CASSWGTGANTEAFF
.,.,TRBJ2-1,TRBV5-8,TGTGCCAGCAGCATCATATACAATGAGCAGTTCTTC,CASSIIYNEQFF
.,.,TRBJ2-1,TRBV7-2,TGTGCCAGCAGCTTAGGTCAGGAGAAAGAGCAGTTCTTC,CASSLGQEKEQFF
.,.,TRBJ2-1,TRBV7-8,TGTGCCAGCAGCTTAGCCACTATAGAAAGATCCTACAATGAGCAGTTCTTC,CASSLATIERSYNEQFF
.,.,TRBJ1-1,TRBV19,TGTGCCAGTAGTCCGAATAATCGTAAAGAAGCTTTCTTT,CASSPNNRKEAFF
.,many,TRBJ2-1,TRBV20-1,TGCAGTGCTAGAGATTCCAGAGGGACTCTCGCTATCTTC,CSARDSRGTLAIF
.,many,TRBJ2-7,TRBV3-1,TGTGCCAGCAGCCATAGAGCCTACGAGCAGTACTTC,CASSHRAYEQYF
TRBD2,many,TRBJ2-5,TRBV12-3/TRBV12-4,TGTGCCAGCAGTAGGACTAGCGGGGGGGCCTTGGGAGAGACCCAGTACTTC,CASSRTSGGALGETQYF
TRBD2,few,TRBJ2-1,TRBV20-1,TGCAGTGCCCTTCGGCGTCTAGCGGGACCCGGTGAGCAGTTCTTC,CSALRRLAGPGEQFF
.,.,TRBJ1-1,TRBV12-3/TRBV12-4,TGTGCCAGCCGCATCAGGGAAGCAAACACTGAAGCTTTCTTT,CASRIREANTEAFF
.,many,TRBJ2-7,TRBV29-1,TGCAGCGTTGGGGAATCCTACGAGCAGTACTTC,CSVGESYEQYF
.,.,TRBJ2-1,TRBV27,TGTGCCAGCAGTTTTGGATTTGCCCGCTCCTACAATGAGCAGTTCTTC,CASSFGFARSYNEQFF
.,few,TRBJ2-5,TRBV10-3,TGTGCCATCAGTGTGTCGGGCGCGGAGACCCAGTACTTC,CAISVSGAETQYF
.,few,TRBJ1-2,TRBV12-3/TRBV12-4,TGTGCCAGTTCAACTTACTCTAACTATGGCTACACCTTC,CASSTYSNYGYTF
.,many,TRBJ2-3,TRBV6-1,TGTGCCAGCAGTCGCCGGGACCGAAATCGGCCTAATACGCAGTATTTT,CASSRRDRNRPNTQYF
TRBD1,few,TRBJ2-3,TRBV6-2/TRBV6-3,TGTGCCAGCAGTCTACCCCCGGGACAGGGGGGAGATACGCAGTATTTT,CASSLPPGQGGDTQYF
.,.,TRBJ1-5,TRBV6-1,TGTGCCAGCAGTGAATTCCAGCCCCAGCATTTT,CASSEFQPQHF
TRBD1,.,TRBJ1-3,TRBV20-1,TGCAGTGCTGTTCCTCAGGGGGCGAGGGGCACCATATATTTT,CSAVPQGARGTIYF
.,few,TRBJ2-7,TRBV20-1,TGCAGTGCCCCATTTGGCGAAGTCGAGCAGTACTTC,CSAPFGEVEQYF
.,many,TRBJ1-6,TRBV5-5,TGTGCCAGCAGCTTTGAGACTGGGAATTCACCCCTCCACTTT,CASSFETGNSPLHF
.,.,TRBJ2-5,TRBV6-1,TGTGCCAGCAGGGACCCGGGGGGCGGAGAGACCCAGTACTTC,CASRDPGGGETQYF
.,.,TRBJ1-2,TRBV9,TGTGCCAGCAGCGTAGGGGTGGAAATCGGTTCCACCTTC,CASSVGVEIGSTF
.,few,TRBJ2-7,TRBV7-2,TGTGCCAGCAGCTTCACCCTAACCTACGAGCAGTACTTC,CASSFTLTYEQYF
.,few,TRBJ1-2,TRBV12-3/TRBV12-4,TGTGCCAGCAGTCCACAGACCGGGGGTTCAGGCAACTATGGCTACACCTTC,CASSPQTGGSGNYGYTF
.,many,TRBJ2-1,TRBV7-9,TGTGCCAGCAGCTTAGCGGATGAGCAGTTCTTC,CASSLADEQFF